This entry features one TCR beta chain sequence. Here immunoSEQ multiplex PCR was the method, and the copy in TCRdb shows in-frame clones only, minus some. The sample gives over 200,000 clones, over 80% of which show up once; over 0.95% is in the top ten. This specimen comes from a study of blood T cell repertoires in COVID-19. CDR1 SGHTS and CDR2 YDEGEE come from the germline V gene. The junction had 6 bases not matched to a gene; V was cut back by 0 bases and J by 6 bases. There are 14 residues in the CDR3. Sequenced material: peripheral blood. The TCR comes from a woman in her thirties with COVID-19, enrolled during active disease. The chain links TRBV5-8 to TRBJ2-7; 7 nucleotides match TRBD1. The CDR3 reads CASSLGRAGGEQYF. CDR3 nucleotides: TGTGCCAGCAGCTTGGGTCGGGCAGGGGGCGAGCAGTACTTC.